This TCR beta chain was identified in a study of shared clonotypes between healthy human individuals (dated by TCRdb to the early 2020s). With respect to the entire study: A couple of women and three men aged 18 to 49 years were included in the cohort. To estimate repertoire size and how much clonotype sharing occurs between individuals, the study deeply sequenced the blood TCR repertoires of about 5 healthy adults. To increase sequencing depth and limit assay-specific biases, different laboratories used diverse techniques to prepare libraries and sequence TCR repertoires. For each donor, CD4 naive and CD4 memory were each given three plates, CD8 naive was given two plates, and CD8 memory was given one plate. Between about 0.94 and 8.9 billion PBMCs per donor were obtained by leukapheresis. The investigation overall reported the following: The small number of donors limited the genetic and exposure-history diversity represented. Incomplete sequencing was indicated by rarefaction of sorted-subset datasets, despite the large sequencing depth. Sampling was limited to blood, and TCR repertoires in tissue likely differ from TCR repertoires in blood. Compared with non-shared clonotypes, the clonotypes found in all four sorted-subset donors had higher generation probabilities. Sharing across a few donors was observed for about 5% of naive CD4, over 3% of naive CD8, 2% to 2.5% of memory CD4, and approximately 0.41% of memory CD8 clonotypes. Estimated clonotype richness was generally larger for naive than for memory subsets. Pairwise subsampling indicated that sequencing depth was expected to affect the degree of clonotype sharing among donors.

Using the deep immunoSEQ assay, TCR CDR3 regions were amplified from genomic DNA by multiplex PCR. Extracted genomic DNA from each cell subset was distributed evenly across all wells of several immunoSEQ 96-well plates, and each plate was treated as a replicate. Each replicate PCR for sorted subsets received around 200 ng genomic DNA, equal to tens of thousands of T cell genomes. Purified libraries were measured with a Qubit 3.0 fluorometer, size-checked on a Bioanalyzer 2100, and measured again with the KAPA Library Quantification kit. Every immunoSEQ 96-well plate was sequenced on a separate single-read 150-cycle Illumina NextSeq 550 flow cell. In the paper's pipeline: Because the immunoSEQ output held only junctional sequences and lacked quality scores, the filtering could not match the filtering applied to full-length reads. Sequences were annotated with PyIR, a Python wrapper for IgBLAST v1.9, using IMGT germline references to assign V/J genes and CDR3. Reads were removed for weak V/J assignments (E-value above 1e-6), missing CDR3, stop codons, out-of-frame junctions, or ambiguous translated residues. V3J clonotypes were defined as sequences sharing the same inferred V gene, J gene, and CDR3 amino acid sequence. Percentage overlap between repertoires was calculated by dividing the number of shared unique clonotypes by the size of the smaller repertoire. RTK rarefaction, the Chao1 estimator, and Recon v2.1 estimates of unobserved clonotypes were used to assess repertoire richness. Generation probabilities for all TCRbeta clonotypes obtained by the gDNA method from a handful of donors were computed using OLGA. TCRdb provides this immuneACCESS table in a form limited to in-frame rearrangements. Some clones are lacking; in checked studies, under half of them reflect an unresolved V gene, and why the rest are absent is not known. The V and J calls and clone size come from that table; D and trimming were worked out from the DNA. The sample table lists fewer than 400,000 clones, 74% of them with a count of one. In total, the top ten clones hold about a tenth of the sample.

This clone was seen only a few times. Its specific antigen is unknown. Base qualities are not recorded, but no much larger clone differs from it by a single base. Healthy HIV-negative adults with no recently reported acute infections or vaccinations were included as donors. Only Caucasian adults living in Nashville, Tennessee, USA were represented among the donors. CD4+ T cells were enriched through magnetic negative selection, after which naive cells were positively selected on CD45RA and the remaining negative fraction served as the memory subset. Blood was collected by leukapheresis, and PBMCs were isolated by Ficoll-Histopaque density gradient centrifugation and then cryopreserved in liquid nitrogen vapor phase. Analytical flow cytometry was used to check the purity and quantity of each magnetically sorted T cell population. Each sorted fraction had its genomic DNA isolated and then quantified by UV absorbance on a Nanodrop 2000c.

Between the V and J ends, shortened by 5 bases and 1 base respectively, the junction contains 20 bases. Via the germline V gene, CDR1 is MDHEN and CDR2 SYDVKM. The CDR3 contains 17 residues, cysteine and phenylalanine counted. Solely the CDR3 DNA is kept, with 51 bases framed from the first base. Input material: memory CD4+ T cells sorted from blood. The label giving this sample's cell subset or site can be read as: CD45RA-negative fraction. The receptor was derived from a man aged 25 to 40 in good health. The chain joins TRBV28 to TRBJ1-1; the D gene identity is not certain. The sequenced DNA is TGTGCCAGCAGTCATCTGGACTTCATGCACCCGAACACTGAAGCTTTCTTT. This encodes CASSHLDFMHPNTEAFF.